This T cell receptor (beta chain) was identified in a study of Tregs in tolerant kidney transplant recipients. Germline values: CDR1 SGHTA, CDR2 FQGNSA. V was cut by 0 bases and J by 4 bases, with 8 bases left in between. This CDR3 has 14 amino acids. Note on this clone: Antigen unknown. The observed sequence ends 3 residues before the CDR3 terminus, with the missing tail filled in from the germline J gene.

Regarding the study as a whole: Donor-specific Treg expansion exceeded global Treg expansion in tolerant patients, suggesting antigen drive. Nucleotide sequences could not be compared across some patients' samples due to primer changes.

Clones were read by immunoSEQ multiplex PCR, and TCRdb kept only the in-frame ones, dropping some. The sample data list tens of thousands of clones. The sequencing here drew on CD4+ T cells from blood, taken before the transplant. This TCR derives from a human donor who received a combined kidney and bone marrow transplant. The V gene is TRBV7-2, the J gene TRBJ2-3; D gene unclear. This chain's CDR3 is CASSLAGPADTQYF. The covered CDR3 bases are TGTGCCAGCAGCTTAGCAGGGCCAGCAGATACG.